This T cell receptor beta chain is from a study of graft-versus-host responses after intestinal transplantation. In the case of this clone: Its antigen is undetermined.

Sequencing used immunoSEQ multiplex PCR; TCRdb keeps in-frame clones, though not all of them. The table records 60,000 to 90,000 clones, less than 95% of them present only once. CDR3 length: 15 amino acids. V shed 4 bases and J 1 base; nucleotides not matched to a gene: 3. In germline, CDR1 is SGHDT, CDR2 YYEEEE. The receptor was isolated from a human donor who received an intestinal transplant. The chain has TRBV5-6 and TRBJ2-1; 9 nucleotides line up with TRBD1. Sample: unstimulated CD8+ T cells sorted from spleen or lymph node cells, taken before intestinal transplant. The CDR3 region is CASSTGTGSYNEQFF. DNA of the CDR3: TGTGCCAGCAGCACCGGGACAGGGTCCTACAATGAGCAGTTCTTC.